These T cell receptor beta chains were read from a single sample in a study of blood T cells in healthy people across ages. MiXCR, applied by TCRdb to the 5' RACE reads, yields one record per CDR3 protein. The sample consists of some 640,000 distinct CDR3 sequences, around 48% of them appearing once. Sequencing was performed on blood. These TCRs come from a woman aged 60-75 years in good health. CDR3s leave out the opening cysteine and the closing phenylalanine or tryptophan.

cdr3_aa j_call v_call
ASSLSGASIYEQY TRBJ2-7 TRBV7-2
ASSPSGLAGRINEQF TRBJ2-1 TRBV27
ASSWGRGQETQY TRBJ2-5 TRBV28
SAKEFTDTQY TRBJ2-3 TRBV20-1
SARDGRRTINEKLF TRBJ1-4 TRBV20-1
ASRKGGVYEQY TRBJ2-7 TRBV2
ASRGPFYEQY TRBJ2-7 TRBV6-5
ASSSRRVGGRVETQY NA TRBV7-9
ASSQDPRTSGNEQF TRBJ2-1 TRBV4-3
ASSEGRGSSGDTQY TRBJ2-3 TRBV6-1
ASNPTGGRNQPQH TRBJ1-5 TRBV27
ASSPRDAGVSTGELF TRBJ2-2 TRBV2
ASSLGLYTGELF TRBJ2-2 TRBV7-3
ATRRLARGIVSYNEQF TRBJ2-1 TRBV24-1
ASSLGQGLTDTQY TRBJ2-3 TRBV5-8
SGSGQGLDEQF TRBJ2-1 TRBV29-1
ASSLVQGASGYT TRBJ1-2 TRBV5-1
ASSVSGRVTEQY TRBJ2-7 TRBV27
SARVDGTDTQY TRBJ2-3 TRBV20-1
SALAGTSKVDEQY TRBJ2-7 TRBV20-1
ASSPTGQSSYEQY TRBJ2-7 TRBV5-6
ASSQSIAGGLEETQY TRBJ2-5 TRBV4-1
SVEDRRDRAGNTIY TRBJ1-3 TRBV29-1
ASSVTRDGRSDYGYT TRBJ1-2 TRBV9
ASTTTGNDGYT TRBJ1-2 TRBV27
ASSKGLTRGHQETQY TRBJ2-5 TRBV7-2
ASSLGLAGGPSTDTQY TRBJ2-3 TRBV5-1
ASSVSSGRAVNEQY TRBJ2-5 TRBV7-2
ASSVGSSDEQF TRBJ2-1 TRBV9
ASSLVLAGTTDTQY TRBJ2-3 TRBV13
AWSEIGLAGTRGLFHRY TRBJ2-7 TRBV30
ASSLSRQGARTDTQY TRBJ2-3 TRBV7-2
ASGLVPGADWNTEAF TRBJ1-1 TRBV12-5
AVSESYNEQF TRBJ2-1 TRBV6-2/TRBV6-3
SVKQHQETQY TRBJ2-5 TRBV20-1
ASSQPRTGVDRTGELF TRBJ2-2 TRBV3-1
ASRSWDRGNTEAF TRBJ1-1 TRBV12-3/TRBV12-4
ASSIGGTSGFYEQY TRBJ2-7 TRBV7-6
SANTLAAYEQY TRBJ2-7 TRBV20-1
ASSLAWEAEQF TRBJ2-1 TRBV5-1
SASSGTSSYNEQF TRBJ2-1 TRBV20-1
ASSLAGKQF TRBJ2-1 TRBV7-2